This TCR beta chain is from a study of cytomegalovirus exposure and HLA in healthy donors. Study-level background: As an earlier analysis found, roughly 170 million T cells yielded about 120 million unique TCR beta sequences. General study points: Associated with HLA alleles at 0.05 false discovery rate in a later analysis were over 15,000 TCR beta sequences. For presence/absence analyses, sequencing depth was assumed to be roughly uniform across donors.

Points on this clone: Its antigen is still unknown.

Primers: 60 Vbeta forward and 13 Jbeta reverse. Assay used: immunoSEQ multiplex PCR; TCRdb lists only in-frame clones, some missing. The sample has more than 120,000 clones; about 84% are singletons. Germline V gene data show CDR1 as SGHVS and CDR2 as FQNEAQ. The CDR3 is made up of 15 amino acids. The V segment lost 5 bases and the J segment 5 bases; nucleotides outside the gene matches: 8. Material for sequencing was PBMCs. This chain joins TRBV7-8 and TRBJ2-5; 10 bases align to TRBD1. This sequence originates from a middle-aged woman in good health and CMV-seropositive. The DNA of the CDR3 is TGTGCCAGCAGCCCCCCGGGGACAGGGGAGGAGACCCAGTACTTC. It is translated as CASSPPGTGEETQYF.